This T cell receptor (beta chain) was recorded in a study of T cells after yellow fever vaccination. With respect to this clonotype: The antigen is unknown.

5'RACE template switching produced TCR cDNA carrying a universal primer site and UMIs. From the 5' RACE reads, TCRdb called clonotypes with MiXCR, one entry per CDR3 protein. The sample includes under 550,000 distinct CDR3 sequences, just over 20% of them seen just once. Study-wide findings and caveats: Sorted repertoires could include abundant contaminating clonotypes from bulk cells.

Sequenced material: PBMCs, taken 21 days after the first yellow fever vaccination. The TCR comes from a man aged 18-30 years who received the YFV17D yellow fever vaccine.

The CDR3, as DNA: TGTGCCAGCTCAAACAAGGGAGGGTCCTACGAGCAGTACGTC. The encoded protein is CASSNKGGSYEQYV. The rearrangement joins TRBV18 to TRBJ2-7; 7 bases align to TRBD2. The CDR3 totals 14 residues. CDR1 and CDR2 from the germline V gene are KGHSH and LQKENI. The trim removed 5 bases at V and 1 base at J, leaving 5 bases unmatched.